This T cell receptor beta chain was sequenced during a study of shared clonotypes between healthy human individuals. Clones were read by immunoSEQ multiplex PCR, and TCRdb kept only the in-frame ones, dropping some. Of 550,000 to 800,000 clones listed, roughly 88% were seen once; the top ten hold 34%. This clonotype was obtained from a young man in good health. Some clones in this sample may be carry-over from other donors' samples. Input material: memory CD8+ T cells from PBMCs. The subset was: CD45RO+ cells pooled with CCR7-negative TemRA cells.

CDR3 bases: TGTGCCAGCAGCTTAGCAGGATCCTACAATGAGCAGTTCTTC. Protein sequence: CASSLAGSYNEQFF. The chain has TRBV7-8 and TRBJ2-1; no firm D call. With 0 bases removed from V and 1 base from J, the gap between germline ends came to 4 bases. This CDR3 spans 14 amino acids. Germline lookup yields CDR1 SGHVS and CDR2 FQNEAQ. Complete variable domain (other parts from reference TRBV7-8 and TRBJ2-1): GAGVSQSPRYKVAKRGQDVALRCDPISGHVSLFWYQQALGQGPEFLTYFQNEAQLDKSGLPSDRFFAERPEGSVSTLKIQRTQQEDSAVYLCASSLAGSYNEQFFGPGTRLTVL.